This T cell receptor beta chain originates from a study of CD8+CD57+ T cells in acquired aplastic anemia (dated by TCRdb to 2016 to 2019). Looking at the study overall: DNA extracted from sorted CD4+ and CD8+ cells had a mean of around 3.3 ug, with a range of 0.2 to 27.4 ug. CD8+CD57+ expansion was defined as frequency above the mean frequency observed in healthy subjects. The study at large found these results: Around 28 CD8+ CDR3 sequences were found to be shared between patients and controls, but these sequences appeared to be highly expressed in patients and within the immunodominant clones of the patients. Patients and healthy controls showed no significant difference in CD8+ Simpson's diversity (P=0.060).

Patients chosen for sequencing had shown expansion of CD8+CD57+ cells by flow cytometry. All patients had severe acquired aplastic anemia diagnosed by International Study of Aplastic Anemia and Agranulocytosis and Camitta criteria. Patients had received no therapy at the time of blood sampling. In this study, sorted CD4+ and CD8+ T cells from the blood of healthy subjects and of severe aplastic anemia patients had their TCR repertoires deep-sequenced. In the USA, patient enrollment took place under clinicaltrials.gov protocols 00001620, 01623167, 00001397, 00071045, 00081523 and 00961064. Ficoll-Paque density gradient centrifugation was used to isolate peripheral blood mononuclear cells. Before DNA extraction, CD4+ and CD8+ T cells were sorted with FACS or magnetic beads. Genomic DNA served as template for TCR beta VDJ combination and CDR3 sequence profiling. TCR repertoire sequencing was run on an Illumina HiSeq 2000. Regarding the original processing steps: TRBV/TRBJ rearrangement plots, CDR3 size and DJ length profiles, and Simpson's diversity index were used to assess repertoires. The most abundant DNA sequence in the deep sequencing data was defined as the immunodominant clone. CDR3 amino acid sequences were screened for sharing across subjects and were compared with published repertoires and the VDJdb database. In-frame beta chains were kept once TCRdb had trimmed the public reads at Q25 with fastp and called clones with MiXCR. Every distinct CDR3 protein forms one entry, paired with its most common genes and DNA. The V and J calls and clone size come from TCRdb's table, not from the authors' own analysis. Counted in this sample were approximately 470,000 distinct CDR3 sequences; roughly a third of them appeared once. Less than 0.85% of the sample is taken by the ten largest.

CDR1 and CDR2 are drawn from the germline V gene: MNHNS, SASEGT. CDR3 length: 12 amino acids, cysteine to phenylalanine. Solely the CDR3 DNA is kept, with 36 bases framed from the first base. Trimmed from V: 8 bases; trimmed from J: 2 bases; junction bases lacking a gene match: 0. This clonotype was observed at least ten times. There is no known antigen for this receptor. No base-level quality is on record; no much larger clone is a single base apart. The clonotype originates from a human donor with aplastic anemia. Sequencing was carried out using sorted CD4+, CD8+, or CD8+CD57+ T cells (not recorded which) from PBMCs. The chain was built from TRBV6-1 and TRBJ1-5; 7 central bases correspond to TRBD1. The CDR3 reads as follows: CASDRGNQPQHF. The sequence in DNA is TGTGCCAGCGACAGGGGCAATCAGCCCCAGCATTTT.